The 20 T cell receptor beta chains reported below all come from one sample, sequenced in a study of T-cell reconstitution after alpha-beta-depleted transplantation in children. During its preparation, the TCRbeta library received unique molecular identifiers. TCRdb processed the PCR reads anew with MiXCR; each CDR3 protein has one entry. The table shows some 280,000 distinct CDR3 sequences, with almost 10% occurring only once. The source material was PBMCs from the stem cell graft donor, sampled from the stem cell graft. The receptors shown here come from a human donor who donated a stem cell graft to a child with SCID.

The V call is TRBV6-2 or TRBV6-3, the J call TRBJ2-3; TRBD2 matches at 9 bases. This CDR3 contains 18 residues. The V gene's germline CDR1 is MNHEY and CDR2 SVGEGT. With V trimmed by 5 bases and J by 5 bases, 17 bases remained unmatched. CDR3 amino acids: CASSRKIHLAGWGDTQYF. CDR3 coding DNA: TGTGCCAGCAGTCGCAAAATTCATCTAGCGGGGTGGGGAGATACGCAGTATTTT.

Only a few counts were recorded for this clonotype. The chain combines TRBV5-6 with TRBJ1-2; D remains ambiguous. The germline V and J ends were trimmed by 3 bases and 10 bases, with 22 bases remaining between them. The CDR3 spans 15 residues. Germline V gene lookup returns CDR1 SGHDT and CDR2 YYEEEE. CDR3 loop: CASSWAGPPSILYTF. The CDR3 region has the DNA TGTGCCAGCAGCTGGGCAGGACCACCCTCTATCCTCTACACCTTC.

The J gene is TRBJ2-2, the V gene TRBV12-3 or TRBV12-4, with 8 nucleotides matching TRBD2. The CDR3 is 16 amino acids. V dropped 4 bases and J dropped 5; count of bases not matched to a gene: 9. CDR3 DNA sequence: TGTGCCAGCAGTTGGCGGGGGGCCCTAACAACCGGGGAGCTGTTTTTT. It specifies CASSWRGALTTGELFF.

The V call is TRBV14, the J call TRBJ2-1; 8 nucleotides align to TRBD1. Unmatched junction bases numbered 8, after V lost 1 base and J lost 6 bases. Germline V lookup: CDR1 SGHDN, CDR2 FVKESK. This CDR3 region has 16 residues. Written as DNA, the CDR3 is TGTGCCAGCAGCCAAGGGTCTCGACAGGGGTCCAATGAGCAGTTCTTC. This sequence encodes CASSQGSRQGSNEQFF.

The gene calls are TRBV7-9 and TRBJ2-7; 11 nucleotides line up with TRBD1. From germline, CDR1 is SEHNR and CDR2 FQNEAQ (reference sequence). The CDR3 extends over 15 amino acids. V was clipped by 4 bases and J by 7 bases; unmatched bases: 9. The CDR3 nucleotides read TGTGCCAGCAGCTCACCCGGACAGGGGGCGCTGGAGCAGTACTTC. Translating it yields CASSSPGQGALEQYF.

This clonotype showed up many times. The V call is TRBV3-1, the J call TRBJ2-2, with 10 bases matching TRBD1. CDR1 and CDR2 from the germline V gene are LGHDT and YNNKEL (reference sequence). J gave up 6 bases and V 4 bases, and 5 bases lay outside the gene matches. CDR3 length: 15 residues. The CDR3 sequence: CASSPRGTGAGELFF. The DNA for the CDR3 is TGTGCCAGCAGCCCAAGGGGGACAGGGGCCGGGGAGCTGTTTTTT.

This clonotype was picked up a small number of times. The chain joins TRBV6-5 to TRBJ1-6, with D perhaps matching TRBD1 (6 bases). Germline V lookup: CDR1 MNHEY, CDR2 SVGAGI. Trimming removed 0 bases at V and 9 bases at J, with 9 bases between. The CDR3 has 14 residues. CDR3 in DNA: TGTGCCAGCAGTTACTCAGGGGGGAGTTCACCCCTCCACTTT. It codes for CASSYSGGSSPLHF.

This clonotype was found a few times. This chain connects TRBV3-1 to TRBJ1-1; D call uncertain. Trimming pared 3 bases from V and 1 base from J, leaving 6 bases between. Per the germline V gene, CDR1 is LGHDT and CDR2 is YNNKEL (reference sequence). The CDR3 is 13 amino acids. CDR3 loop: CASSQYENTEAFF. CDR3 in DNA: TGTGCCAGCAGCCAGTACGAGAACACTGAAGCTTTCTTT.

This clonotype appeared a few times. The V call is TRBV5-1, the J call TRBJ1-4; 7 positions match TRBD1. The V segment lost 4 bases and the J segment 3 bases; nucleotides outside the gene matches: 15. The CDR3 has 18 residues. Germline V gene sequence: CDR1 SGHRS, CDR2 YFSETQ. The CDR3 loop reads CASSRPGQMGKPNEKLFF. The CDR3 DNA reads TGCGCCAGCAGCAGGCCGGGACAGATGGGGAAACCTAATGAAAAACTGTTTTTT.

This clonotype has only a few counts. The V gene is TRBV7-8, the J gene TRBJ2-3; possibly TRBD2 for D (6 bases). V lost 2 bases, J lost 10 bases, and 22 bases lay in between. This CDR3 spans 16 amino acids. CDR1 and CDR2 (germline): SGHVS, FQNEAQ. CDR3 nucleotide sequence: TGTGCCAGCAGCTTATCCGGCGGGACTCACTCGGGGGCGCAGTATTTT. It translates to CASSLSGGTHSGAQYF.

The CDR3: CASSTRQGRMNTGELFF. The CDR3 coding sequence is TGTGCCAGCAGCACTAGACAGGGGAGGATGAACACCGGGGAGCTGTTTTTT. The chain uses TRBV11-3 and TRBJ2-2; 8 nucleotides match TRBD1. The CDR3 length is 17 residues. The germline CDR1 and CDR2 sequences are SGHNT and YENEEA. Trimming took 5 bases from V and 1 from J; bases not matched to a gene: 9.

This clonotype came up a few times. The chain recombines TRBV13 with TRBJ1-4; 9 nucleotides agree with TRBD1. Germline V CDR1 and CDR2: PRHDT, FYEKMQ (reference sequence). CDR3 length: 15 amino acids. With 4 bases clipped from V and 6 bases from J, the junction kept 6 bases outside the gene matches. The CDR3 here is CASSYRGPEDEKLFF. The CDR3 region has the DNA TGTGCCAGCAGCTACAGGGGGCCGGAAGATGAAAAACTGTTTTTT.

This clonotype was seen at least ten times. This chain joins TRBV4-1 and TRBJ2-3; the match to TRBD2 covers 7 bases. Per germline, CDR1 MGHRA and CDR2 YSYEKL. V was pared by 0 bases and J by 1 base, with 4 bases of the junction left unmatched. CDR3 size: 16 residues. The CDR3 DNA reads as TGCGCCAGCAGCCAAGATGGGGGGGTGGGCACAGATACGCAGTATTTT. Translating gives CASSQDGGVGTDTQYF.

This clonotype was recorded many times. The V gene is TRBV4-1, the J gene TRBJ2-7; 7 bases map to TRBD1. There are 14 residues in the CDR3. Germline V gene lookup returns CDR1 MGHRA and CDR2 YSYEKL. J was trimmed by 6 bases and V by 2 bases; bases with no gene match: 7. In DNA form, the CDR3 reads TGCGCCAGCAGCCAAAGAACAGGGGCGTCCGAGCAGTACTTC. As protein: CASSQRTGASEQYF.

The V gene is TRBV24-1, the J gene TRBJ2-3; no reliable D call. From germline, CDR1 is KGHDR and CDR2 SFDVKD. The CDR3 has 13 residues. V lost 7 bases and J 4 bases, leaving 11 bases between the germline ends. CDR3 coding DNA: TGTGCCACCAGATCGGACCGCTCAGATACGCAGTATTTT. It codes for CATRSDRSDTQYF.

V is TRBV2 and J is TRBJ2-7; D may be TRBD2 (5 bases). The germline gives CDR1 SNHLY, CDR2 FYNNEI. CDR3 length: 13 residues. The V end lost 7 bases, the J end lost 3 bases, and 13 bases lay between the germline ends. The CDR3 loop is CASIIGGIYEQYF. The CDR3 DNA reads TGTGCCAGCATAATCGGAGGTATCTACGAGCAGTACTTC.

The chain links TRBV3-1 to TRBJ1-1; a possible D gene is TRBD1 (5 bases). Between the trimmed V and J ends, which lost 7 bases and 3 bases, there was a span of 21 bases. This CDR3 spans 16 amino acids. CDR1 is LGHDT, CDR2 YNNKEL, per germline (reference sequence). The CDR3 protein is CASTQAAGWGDTEAFF. The CDR3 DNA sequence: TGTGCCAGCACCCAGGCGGCAGGGTGGGGAGACACTGAAGCTTTCTTT.

This clonotype was seen only a few times. The J gene is TRBJ2-7, the V gene TRBV5-1; the match to TRBD2 covers 7 bases. The CDR3 is 17 amino acids. The junction had 9 bases not matched to a gene; V was cut back by 0 bases and J by 0 bases. CDR1 and CDR2 from the germline V gene are SGHRS and YFSETQ. The CDR3 region is CASSLEERGVSSYEQYF. The CDR3 DNA sequence: TGCGCCAGCAGCTTGGAAGAGCGGGGAGTCAGCTCCTACGAGCAGTACTTC.

This clonotype occurred a few times. The chain recombines TRBV10-2 with TRBJ1-4, with D perhaps matching TRBD1 (6 bases). The CDR3 length is 13 residues. The germline V and J ends were trimmed by 9 bases and 5 bases, with 13 bases remaining between them. Germline-derived CDR1 and CDR2 are WSHSY and SAAADI. CDR3 loop: CASRTVYNEKLFF. The CDR3 bases are TGCGCCAGTAGGACAGTATACAATGAAAAACTGTTTTTT.

This sequence joins TRBV24-1 and TRBJ2-1; 12 positions agree with TRBD2. Germline CDR1 and CDR2: KGHDR and SFDVKD. The CDR3 length is 15 residues. V was pared by 5 bases and J by 8 bases, with 6 bases of the junction left unmatched. The CDR3 DNA reads TGTGCCACCAGTGTCGGACTAGCGGGGTGGGATGAGCAGTTCTTC. It encodes CATSVGLAGWDEQFF.